This entry is about one T cell receptor (beta chain). What it binds is not known. Germline assignment: CDR1 SGDLS and CDR2 YYNGEE. The length of the CDR3 is 16 residues. V was clipped by 4 bases and J by 3 bases, with 16 bases between them. A multiplex PCR was run with 60 Vbeta primers and 13 Jbeta primers. The method was immunoSEQ multiplex PCR; TCRdb's version includes in-frame clones alone and lacks a portion of them. Of about 130,000 clones listed, around 73% are singletons. This entry is derived from a study of cytomegalovirus exposure and HLA in healthy donors. Whole-study findings and limits: The authors enumerated roughly 160 TCR beta chains as linked to cytomegalovirus. Productive rates of about 87% or about 30% were seen for most TCR beta V segments in an earlier analysis.

The sequenced sample was PBMCs. V is TRBV9 and J is TRBJ2-2, with D possibly matching TRBD2 (5 bases). The receptor was derived from a human donor in good health. DNA for the CDR3: TGTGCCAGCAGCCCCCGGCTAGCCTCATACACCGGGGAGCTGTTTTTT. Residues: CASSPRLASYTGELFF.